The 14 T cell receptor beta chains below all came from one sample that was sequenced in a study of blood T cell repertoires in COVID-19. Produced via immunoSEQ multiplex PCR; TCRdb's table is partial and in-frame only. The sample lists approximately 190,000 clones; about nine tenths were seen once. The sample taken for sequencing was peripheral blood. Receptor source: a man older than 75 with acute or convalescent COVID-19.

This clone turned up a few times. This rearrangement joins TRBV5-1 to TRBJ2-1; 7 bases are a match to TRBD1. Germline V gene sequence: CDR1 SGHRS, CDR2 YFSETQ. The CDR3 runs to 15 residues. After removal of 4 bases from V and 0 bases from J, the junction contained 4 bases not matched to a gene. For the CDR3, the DNA is TGCGCCAGCAGCGGGGGACAGTTCTCCTACAATGAGCAGTTCTTC. Translated: CASSGGQFSYNEQFF.

This clone has a single count. The chain employs TRBV20-1 and TRBJ2-7; weak D call: TRBD2 (5 bases). CDR1 and CDR2 from the germline V gene are DFQATT and SNEGSKA (reference sequence). The CDR3 contains 11 residues. V shed 5 bases and J shed 6 bases, with 11 bases lying between them. The CDR3 bases are TGCAGTGCTGCCCGGACTCTCGAGCAGTACTTC. As protein: CSAARTLEQYF.

The chain is built from TRBV7-9 and TRBJ1-1, with D possibly TRBD1 on 5 matching bases. Trimming shortened V by 5 bases and J by 6 bases, and 16 bases separated the two germline ends. This CDR3 has 14 residues. Germline V gene sequence: CDR1 SEHNR, CDR2 FQNEAQ (reference sequence). The CDR3 DNA follows: TGTGCCAGCAGCAACCCCGGGACTGGGGCTGAAGCTTTCTTT. This translates into CASSNPGTGAEAFF. Filled out from reference TRBV7-9 and TRBJ1-1, the complete variable domain reads DTGVSQNPRHKITKRGQNVTFRCDPISEHNRLYWYRQTLGQGPEFLTYFQNEAQLEKSRLLSDRFSAERPKGSFSTLEIQRTEQGDSAMYLCASSNPGTGAEAFFGQGTRLTVV.

The CDR3 DNA is TGTGCCAGCAGCCGAAGCGGGAGTTTGGATACGCAGTATTTT. Its protein product is CASSRSGSLDTQYF. The chain recombines TRBV3-1 (or the pseudogene TRBV3-2) with TRBJ2-3; 8 positions agree with TRBD2. The CDR3 is made up of 14 amino acids. The ends lost 4 bases at V and 6 bases at J; junction bases unmatched: 6. Germline values: CDR1 LGHDT, CDR2 YNNKEL (reference sequence).

This clone came up a few times. The DNA for the CDR3 is TGTGCCAGCAGTGTAGGACAAATTCAGCCCCAGCATTTT. This translates into CASSVGQIQPQHF. This sequence joins TRBV2 and TRBJ1-5; possibly TRBD1 for D (5 bases). V was cut by 4 bases and J by 6 bases, with 10 bases left in between. This CDR3 spans 13 amino acids. Germline V gene data show CDR1 as SNHLY and CDR2 as FYNNEI. Drawing the rest from reference TRBV2 and TRBJ1-5, the complete variable domain is EPEVTQTPSHQVTQMGQEVILRCVPISNHLYFYWYRQILGQKVEFLVSFYNNEISEKSEIFDDQFSVERPDGSNFTLKIRSTKLEDSAMYFCASSVGQIQPQHFGDGTRLSIL.

The chain employs TRBV6-5 and TRBJ2-5, with 9 bases lining up with TRBD1. Germline lookup yields CDR1 MNHEY and CDR2 SVGAGI. This CDR3 has 14 residues. The V gene end was trimmed by 6 bases and the J gene end by 5 bases; junction bases not matched to a gene: 7. The CDR3, as DNA: TGTGCCAGCAGCAGGGGACAGGGAGGGGAGACCCAGTACTTC. Its protein product is CASSRGQGGETQYF.

This clone appeared a few times. The rearrangement uses TRBV4-2 and TRBJ1-1; D might be TRBD1 (5 bases). CDR1 is LGHNA, CDR2 YNFKEQ, per germline. V was shortened by 0 bases and J by 4 bases, with 12 bases between the two germline ends. The CDR3 consists of 15 residues. This CDR3 is CASSQDRALLTEAFF. The CDR3 DNA sequence: TGTGCCAGCAGCCAAGACAGGGCTCTACTCACTGAAGCTTTCTTT.

The chain employs TRBV19 and TRBJ2-2; TRBD2 aligns across 10 bases. Germline loops: CDR1 LNHDA, CDR2 SQIVND (reference sequence). V gave up 4 bases and J gave up 4 bases; unmatched junction bases: 6. The CDR3 runs to 16 residues. This CDR3 is CASSTLAGAGTGELFF. The CDR3 bases are TGTGCCAGTAGTACCCTAGCGGGAGCGGGCACCGGGGAGCTGTTTTTT.

This clone was seen a handful of times. This chain connects TRBV5-4 to TRBJ2-2; a weak D match, TRBD2 (6 bases). CDR1 SGHNT and CDR2 YYREEE come from the germline V gene (reference sequence). Trimming left V 0 bases short and J 1 base short, with 10 bases between. CDR3 length: 16 amino acids. The CDR3 protein is CASSLGGIRNTGELFF. The CDR3 bases are TGTGCCAGCAGCTTGGGCGGGATTAGGAACACCGGGGAGCTGTTTTTT.

V is TRBV7-2 and J is TRBJ1-1; D is perhaps TRBD1 (6 bases). The CDR3 consists of 14 residues. Germline V gives CDR1 SGHTA, CDR2 FQGNSA. V lost 3 bases and J lost 10, with 18 bases in between. In nucleotides, the CDR3 is TGTGCCAGCAGCTTGCGCCCTCAGGGGTACGGAGCTTTCTTT. This translates into CASSLRPQGYGAFF. The variable domain in full, with the rest retrieved from reference TRBV7-2 and TRBJ1-1, is GAGVSQSPSNKVTEKGKDVELRCDPISGHTALYWYRQSLGQGLEFLIYFQGNSAPDKSGLPSDRFSAERTGGSVSTLTIQRTQQEDSAVYLCASSLRPQGYGAFFGQGTRLTVV.

V gene TRBV4-1 combines with J gene TRBJ1-2; D is uncertain. Germline assignment: CDR1 MGHRA and CDR2 YSYEKL. This CDR3 has 15 residues. Between the trimmed V and J ends, which lost 2 bases and 0 bases, there was a span of 10 bases. The DNA for the CDR3 is TGCGCCAGCAGCCAAACCGACAAATCTAACTATGGCTACACCTTC. It codes for CASSQTDKSNYGYTF.

Turning to this clone: Other DNA sequences in the sample encode the same CDR3. CDR3 amino acids: CASSTGQGNYGYTF. CDR3 bases: TGTGCCAGCAGTACGGGACAGGGGAACTATGGCTACACCTTC. The chain is built from TRBV6-5 and TRBJ1-2; TRBD1 agrees at 10 bases. CDR1 and CDR2 from the germline V gene are MNHEY and SVGAGI. Trimming cost V 5 bases and J 2 bases; bases outside gene matches: 2. The CDR3 is made up of 14 amino acids.

The gene calls are TRBV7-3 and TRBJ2-1; D might be TRBD1 (6 bases). Trimming took 1 base from V and 0 from J, leaving 10 bases between them. The CDR3 spans 16 residues. CDR1 and CDR2 from the germline V gene are SGHTA and FQGTGA. The CDR3 protein is CASSLRGGHSYNEQFF. In DNA, the CDR3 is TGTGCCAGCAGCTTAAGAGGGGGACACTCCTACAATGAGCAGTTCTTC.

The chain combines TRBV19 with TRBJ1-2; D ambiguous. Per germline, CDR1 LNHDA and CDR2 SQIVND (reference sequence). CDR3 length: 15 amino acids. Between the trimmed V and J ends, which lost 3 bases and 2 bases, there was a span of 13 bases. In DNA, the CDR3 is TGTGCCAGTAGTATCTATCACGGAGGAAACTATGGCTACACCTTC. It encodes CASSIYHGGNYGYTF.